The 9 T cell receptor beta chains below were found in one sample sequenced in a study of metastatic and nonmetastatic thyroid tumors. Thyroid surgery was performed in patients who had received no treatment beforehand. TCRdb re-called the PCR reads with MiXCR. The data hold over 45,000 clones, with more than 20% observed a single time. Specimen: blood. Receptors were obtained from a male donor with papillary thyroid cancer or a benign thyroid nodule (not recorded which). Some clones in this sample may be carry-over from other donors' samples.

As regards this clone: Compared with germline, one end of the junction differs, possibly owing to a read error. V usage is TRBV7-9 and J usage is TRBJ2-7, with TRBD2 identical over 14 bases. Germline CDR1 reads SEHNR; CDR2 reads FQNEAQ (reference sequence). The CDR3 consists of 15 residues. The DNA for the CDR3 is TGTGCCGGCAGCTCCGGACTAGCGGGAGGTGGCGAGCAGTACTTC. This codes for CAGSSGLAGGGEQYF.

This clone has just a few counts. This chain joins TRBV20-1 and TRBJ2-3; unclear D gene. The CDR3 is 12 amino acids. Germline values: CDR1 DFQATT, CDR2 SNEGSKA (reference sequence). The V gene lost 4 bases and the J gene lost 6 bases, with 11 bases spanning the gap. The CDR3 bases are TGCAGTGCTACTGGAAGTCTCGATACGCAGTATTTT. Translated: CSATGSLDTQYF.

The sample holds a few counts of this clone. The same CDR3 also results from other DNA sequences found in this sample. V gene TRBV5-1 combines with J gene TRBJ2-7; 7 nucleotides agree with TRBD1. This CDR3 has 14 amino acids. Germline V gene lookup returns CDR1 SGHRS and CDR2 YFSETQ. V was clipped by 3 bases and J by 6 bases; unmatched bases: 9. In DNA form, the CDR3 reads TGCGCCAGCAGCTCGACCGGGACAGAGGGCGAGCAGTACTTC. Protein: CASSSTGTEGEQYF.

The V call is TRBV6-2 or TRBV6-3, the J call TRBJ2-1; the D gene is possibly TRBD1 (7 bases). CDR1 is MNHEY, CDR2 SVGEGT, per germline. Trimming stripped 0 bases from V and 6 bases from J, with 15 bases between. The CDR3 loop spans 16 amino acids. In DNA form, the CDR3 reads TGTGCCAGCAGTTACTCGAAGGTTCAGGGGGGCAATGAGCAGTTCTTC. It codes for CASSYSKVQGGNEQFF.

This clone occurred many times. The chain couples TRBV27 to TRBJ2-6, with 14 bases fitting TRBD2. This CDR3 is built from 15 residues. Germline V gene sequence: CDR1 MNHEY, CDR2 SMNVEV (reference sequence). Germline trimming cut 5 bases from V and 12 bases from J; bases unmatched to any gene: 6. CDR3 DNA: TGTGCCAGCAGTGCGACTAGCGGGAGGGTCCTCGTCCTGACTTTC. This translates into CASSATSGRVLVLTF.

V is TRBV29-1 and J is TRBJ1-4, with TRBD1 identical over 8 bases. With 7 bases clipped from V and 5 bases from J, the junction kept 3 bases outside the gene matches. The CDR3 totals 12 residues. Germline V gives CDR1 SQVTM, CDR2 ANQGSEA. CDR3 residues: CSARDRNEKLFF. CDR3 bases: TGCAGCGCCCGGGACAGGAATGAAAAACTGTTTTTT.

In its sample, this clone was seen many times. The chain couples TRBV19 to TRBJ2-3, with 12 bases that match TRBD2. Trimming took 5 bases from V and 1 from J; bases not matched to a gene: 10. The germline gives CDR1 LNHDA, CDR2 SQIVND (reference sequence). There are 18 residues in the CDR3. The DNA for the CDR3 is TGTGCCAGTAGTCTCCGGGGCAGACTAGCGGGGGGCACAGATACGCAGTATTTT. It encodes CASSLRGRLAGGTDTQYF.

The table lists this clone with a few counts. The genes are TRBV5-1 and TRBJ2-5; TRBD2 agrees at 12 bases. V shed 2 bases and J 1 base; nucleotides not matched to a gene: 12. The germline V gene has CDR1 SGHRS and CDR2 YFSETQ. The CDR3 spans 19 residues. The CDR3 sequence is CASSFPTSGSSPRQETQYF. Written as DNA, the CDR3 is TGCGCCAGCAGCTTTCCGACTAGCGGGAGTTCCCCCCGCCAAGAGACCCAGTACTTC. Based on the CDR3 plus reference TRBV5-1 and TRBJ2-5, the full variable domain is KAGVTQTPRYLIKTRGQQVTLSCSPISGHRSVSWYQQTPGQGLQFLFEYFSETQRNKGNFPGRFSGRQFSNSRSEMNVSTLELGDSALYLCASSFPTSGSSPRQETQYFGPGTRLLVL.

This clone was found a few times. CDR3 protein: CASSIGRAAGTEAFF. CDR3 coding DNA: TGTGCCAGTAGTATCGGAAGGGCTGCAGGGACTGAAGCTTTCTTT. The chain carries TRBV19 and TRBJ1-1, with D possibly TRBD1 on 5 matching bases. CDR1 LNHDA and CDR2 SQIVND come from the germline V gene (reference sequence). Trimming left V 3 bases short and J 5 bases short, with 16 bases between. The length of the CDR3 is 15 residues. Together with reference TRBV19 and TRBJ1-1, the CDR3 gives the full variable domain: DGGITQSPKYLFRKEGQNVTLSCEQNLNHDAMYWYRQDPGQGLRLIYYSQIVNDFQKGDIAEGYSVSREKKESFPLTVTSAQKNPTAFYLCASSIGRAAGTEAFFGQGTRLTVV.